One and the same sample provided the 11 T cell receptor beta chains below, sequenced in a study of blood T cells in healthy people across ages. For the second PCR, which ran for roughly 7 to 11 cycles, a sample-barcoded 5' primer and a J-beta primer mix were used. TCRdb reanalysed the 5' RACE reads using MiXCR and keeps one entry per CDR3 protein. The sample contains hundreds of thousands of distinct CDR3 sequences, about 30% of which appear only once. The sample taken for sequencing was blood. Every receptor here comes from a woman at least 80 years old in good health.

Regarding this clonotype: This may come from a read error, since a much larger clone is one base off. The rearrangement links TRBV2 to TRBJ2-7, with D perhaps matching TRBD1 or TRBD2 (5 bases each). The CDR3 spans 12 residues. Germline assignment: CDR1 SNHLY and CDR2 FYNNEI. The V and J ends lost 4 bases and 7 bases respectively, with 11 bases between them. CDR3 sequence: CASSGGFNEQYF. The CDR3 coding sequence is TGTGCCAGCAGTGGGGGGTTCAATGAGCAGTACTTC.

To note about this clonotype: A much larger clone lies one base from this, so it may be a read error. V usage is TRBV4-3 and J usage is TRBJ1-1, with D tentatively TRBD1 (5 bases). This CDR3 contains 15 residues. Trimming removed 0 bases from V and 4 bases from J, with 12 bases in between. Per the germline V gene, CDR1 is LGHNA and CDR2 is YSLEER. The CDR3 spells CASSQDGASGTEAFF. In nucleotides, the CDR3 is TGCGCCAGCAGCCAAGATGGGGCCAGCGGCACTGAAGCTTTCTTT.

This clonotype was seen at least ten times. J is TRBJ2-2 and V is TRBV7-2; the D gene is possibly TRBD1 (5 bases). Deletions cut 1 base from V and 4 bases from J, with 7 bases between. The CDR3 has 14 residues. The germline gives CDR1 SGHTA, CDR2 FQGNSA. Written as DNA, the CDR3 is TGTGCCAGCAGCTTAGGGGGCTTCACCGGGGAGCTGTTTTTT. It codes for CASSLGGFTGELFF.

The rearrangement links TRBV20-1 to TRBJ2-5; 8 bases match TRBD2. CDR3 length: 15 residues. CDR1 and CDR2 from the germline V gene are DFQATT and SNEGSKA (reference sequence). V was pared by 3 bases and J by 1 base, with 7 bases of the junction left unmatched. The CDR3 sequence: CSASHDSGTQETQYF. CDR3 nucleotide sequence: TGCAGTGCTAGTCACGATAGCGGGACCCAAGAGACCCAGTACTTC.

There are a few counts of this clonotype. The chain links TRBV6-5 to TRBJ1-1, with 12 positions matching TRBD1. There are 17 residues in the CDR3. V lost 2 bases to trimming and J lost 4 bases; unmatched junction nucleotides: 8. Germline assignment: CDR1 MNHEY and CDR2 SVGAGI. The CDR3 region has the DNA TGTGCCAGCAGTTACGGGACAGGGGGCGAAAGCGGCACTGAAGCTTTCTTT. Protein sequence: CASSYGTGGESGTEAFF.

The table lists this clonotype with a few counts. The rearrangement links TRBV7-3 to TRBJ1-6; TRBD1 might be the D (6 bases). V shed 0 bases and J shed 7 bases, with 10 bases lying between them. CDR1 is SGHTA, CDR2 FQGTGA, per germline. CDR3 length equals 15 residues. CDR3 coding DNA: TGTGCCAGCAGCTTAACGCCAGGGGTAAATTCACCCCTCCACTTT. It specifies CASSLTPGVNSPLHF.

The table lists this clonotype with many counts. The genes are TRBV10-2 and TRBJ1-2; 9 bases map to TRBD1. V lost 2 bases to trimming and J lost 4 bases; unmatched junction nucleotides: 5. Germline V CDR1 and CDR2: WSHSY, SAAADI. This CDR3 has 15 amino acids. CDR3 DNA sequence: TGCGCCAGCAGTGAGCGACAGGGGGGAATCTATGGCTACACCTTC. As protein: CASSERQGGIYGYTF.

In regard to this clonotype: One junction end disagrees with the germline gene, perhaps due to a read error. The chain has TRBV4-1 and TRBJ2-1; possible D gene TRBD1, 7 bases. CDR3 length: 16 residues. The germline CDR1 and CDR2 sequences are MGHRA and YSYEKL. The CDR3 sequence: CASGQEGAGRYNEQFF. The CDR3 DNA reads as TGCGCCAGCGGCCAAGAGGGGGCGGGGCGATACAATGAGCAGTTCTTC.

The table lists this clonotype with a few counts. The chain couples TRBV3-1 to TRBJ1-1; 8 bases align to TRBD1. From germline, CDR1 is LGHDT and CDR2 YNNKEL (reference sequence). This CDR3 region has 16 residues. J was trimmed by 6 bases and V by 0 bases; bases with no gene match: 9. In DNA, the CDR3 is TGTGCCAGCAGCCAAGAAACCAGGGGGCCAGGGGCTGAAGCTTTCTTT. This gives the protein CASSQETRGPGAEAFF.

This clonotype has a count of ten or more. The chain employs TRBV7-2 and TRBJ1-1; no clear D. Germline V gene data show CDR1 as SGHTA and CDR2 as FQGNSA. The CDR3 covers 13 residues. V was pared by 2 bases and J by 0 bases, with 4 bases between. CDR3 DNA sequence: TGTGCCAGCAGCTTACGCCTGAACACTGAAGCTTTCTTT. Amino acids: CASSLRLNTEAFF.

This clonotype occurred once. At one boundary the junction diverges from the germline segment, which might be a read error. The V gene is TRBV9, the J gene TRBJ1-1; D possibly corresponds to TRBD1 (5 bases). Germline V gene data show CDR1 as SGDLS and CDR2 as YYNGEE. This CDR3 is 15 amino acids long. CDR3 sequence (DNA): TGTACCAGCAGCGTAGGAGGGGAGGAGGGCACTGAAGCTTTCTTT. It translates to CTSSVGGEEGTEAFF.